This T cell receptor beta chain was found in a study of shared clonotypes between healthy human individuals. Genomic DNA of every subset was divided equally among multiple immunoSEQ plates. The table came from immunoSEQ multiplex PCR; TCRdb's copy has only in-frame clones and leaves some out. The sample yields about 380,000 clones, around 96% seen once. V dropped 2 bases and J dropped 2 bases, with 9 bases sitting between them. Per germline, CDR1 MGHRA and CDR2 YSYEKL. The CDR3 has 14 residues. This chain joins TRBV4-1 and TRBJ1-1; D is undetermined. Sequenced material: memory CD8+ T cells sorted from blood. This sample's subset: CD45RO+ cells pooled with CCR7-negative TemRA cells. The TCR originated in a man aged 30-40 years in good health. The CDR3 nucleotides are TGCGCCAGCAGCCAAATGGGATTAAACACTGAAGCTTTCTTT. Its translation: CASSQMGLNTEAFF.